These 10 T cell receptor beta chains were all obtained from the same sample, sequenced in a study of shared T cell receptors in the human thymus. Clones were read by immunoSEQ multiplex PCR, and TCRdb kept only the in-frame ones, dropping some. The sample records just under 550,000 clones, 70% to 80% being singletons. This same sample was also part of a study on human thymus T cells.

Sequences were obtained from thymocytes. These TCRs come from a boy younger than two with a congenital heart defect.

The J gene is TRBJ1-5, the V gene TRBV6-5; a weak D match, TRBD1 (5 bases). CDR3 length: 15 residues. Trimming removed 4 bases at V and 1 base at J, with 11 bases between. The germline CDR1 and CDR2 sequences are MNHEY and SVGAGI. CDR3 in DNA: TGTGCCAGCAGTTTAGGACAAGCGAGCAATCAGCCCCAGCATTTT. It translates to CASSLGQASNQPQHF.

This clone showed up just once. The chain uses TRBV5-8 and TRBJ2-7; D is perhaps TRBD1 or TRBD2 (6 bases each). The CDR3 runs to 17 residues. Trimming stripped 4 bases from V and 5 bases from J, with 25 bases between. CDR1 and CDR2 from the germline V gene are SGHTS and YDEGEE. This CDR3 is CASSMGGRWTEFHEQYF. Written as DNA, the CDR3 is TGTGCCAGCAGCATGGGGGGCAGGTGGACAGAATTCCACGAGCAGTACTTC. Together with reference TRBV5-8 and TRBJ2-7, the CDR3 gives the full variable domain: EAGVTQSPTHLIKTRGQQATLRCSPISGHTSVYWYQQALGLGLQFLLWYDEGEERNRGNFPPRFSGRQFPNYSSELNVNALELEDSALYLCASSMGGRWTEFHEQYFGPGTRLTVT.

The chain joins TRBV9 to TRBJ2-1, with TRBD2 as a possible D gene (6 bases). Germline V gene data show CDR1 as SGDLS and CDR2 as YYNGEE. The V end was cut by 3 bases, the J end by 6 bases, with 7 bases between. The CDR3 has 12 residues. CDR3 region: CASSATSNEQFF. CDR3 sequence (DNA): TGTGCCAGCAGCGCGACTAGCAATGAGCAGTTCTTC.

The chain recombines TRBV10-3 with TRBJ2-7; D remains ambiguous. Deletions cut 3 bases from V and 5 bases from J, with 5 bases between. The CDR3 runs 11 residues. CDR1 and CDR2 (germline): ENHRY, SYGVKD. CDR3 region: CAISEGDEQYF. The CDR3 region has the DNA TGTGCCATCAGTGAAGGAGACGAGCAGTACTTC.

The chain joins TRBV19 to TRBJ2-1; a weak D match, TRBD2 (6 bases). The CDR3 extends over 15 amino acids. CDR1 LNHDA and CDR2 SQIVND come from the germline V gene (reference sequence). Trimming took off 5 bases at V and 6 bases at J, with 17 bases between the two ends. The CDR3 protein is CASSGDFHTINEQFF. CDR3 in DNA: TGTGCCAGTAGTGGGGACTTCCATACTATCAATGAGCAGTTCTTC.

The CDR3 DNA follows: TGTGCCAGCAGCCCGACTAGCGGACTAGCCAAAAACATTCAGTACTTC. It codes for CASSPTSGLAKNIQYF. This sequence joins TRBV28 and TRBJ2-4; TRBD2 aligns across 9 bases. The germline CDR1 and CDR2 sequences are MDHEN and SYDVKM. V lost 6 bases, J lost 0 bases, and 6 bases stayed unmatched. The CDR3 length is 16 residues.

This clone occurred once. CDR3 DNA sequence: TGCGCCAGCAGCTTTCATGCCGATAGCTCTGGGGCCAACGTCCTGACTTTC. This gives the protein CASSFHADSSGANVLTF. The gene calls are TRBV5-1 and TRBJ2-6; D remains ambiguous. The V gene's germline CDR1 is SGHRS and CDR2 YFSETQ. The V and J ends lost 2 bases and 0 bases respectively, with 12 bases between them. This CDR3 is 17 amino acids long.

The gene calls are TRBV28 and TRBJ1-2, with TRBD1 as a possible D gene (6 bases). The germline gives CDR1 MDHEN, CDR2 SYDVKM. The CDR3 contains 13 residues. V shed 2 bases and J shed 4 bases, with 8 bases lying between them. The CDR3 coding sequence is TGTGCCAGCAGTTTAAGGGACACCTATGGCTACACCTTC. Protein product: CASSLRDTYGYTF.

The CDR3 here is CASSKGKRLKETQYF. The CDR3 bases are TGTGCCAGCAGCAAAGGGAAGCGATTAAAAGAGACCCAGTACTTC. The chain uses TRBV21-1 and TRBJ2-5; TRBD2 was called by the table and not checked on the DNA. TRBV21-1 is flagged as a pseudogene. CDR3 length equals 15 residues.

The V gene is TRBV7-6, the J gene TRBJ2-3, with TRBD2 matching 11 bases. Germline CDR1 and CDR2: SGHVS and FNYEAQ. The junction had 9 bases not matched to a gene; V was cut back by 1 base and J by 3 bases. The length of the CDR3 is 18 residues. The CDR3 sequence: CASSLDLGLAGSTDTQYF. CDR3 DNA: TGTGCCAGCAGCTTAGATCTTGGACTAGCGGGTTCTACAGATACGCAGTATTTT.